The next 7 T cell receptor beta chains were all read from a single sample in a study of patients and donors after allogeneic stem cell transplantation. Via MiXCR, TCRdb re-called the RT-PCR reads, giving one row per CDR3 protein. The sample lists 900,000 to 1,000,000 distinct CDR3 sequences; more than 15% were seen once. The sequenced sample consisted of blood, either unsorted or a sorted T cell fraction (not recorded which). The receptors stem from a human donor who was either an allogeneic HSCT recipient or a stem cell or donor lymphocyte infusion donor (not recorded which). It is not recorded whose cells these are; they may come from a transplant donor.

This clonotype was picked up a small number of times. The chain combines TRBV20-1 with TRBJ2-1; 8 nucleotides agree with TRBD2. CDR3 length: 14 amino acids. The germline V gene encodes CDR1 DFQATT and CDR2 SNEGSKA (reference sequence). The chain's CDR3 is CSPVATGGPDEQFF. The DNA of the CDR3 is TGCAGCCCTGTGGCGACGGGAGGGCCCGATGAGCAGTTCTTC.

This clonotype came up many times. Written as DNA, the CDR3 is TGTGCCAGCAGGACGACAGGCAGCCACTACGAGCAGTACTTC. This sequence encodes CASRTTGSHYEQYF. The chain couples TRBV11-2 to TRBJ2-7; D may be TRBD1 (6 bases). CDR1 SGHAT and CDR2 FQNNGV come from the germline V gene. CDR3 length equals 14 residues. V dropped 6 bases and J dropped 3 bases, with 15 bases sitting between them.

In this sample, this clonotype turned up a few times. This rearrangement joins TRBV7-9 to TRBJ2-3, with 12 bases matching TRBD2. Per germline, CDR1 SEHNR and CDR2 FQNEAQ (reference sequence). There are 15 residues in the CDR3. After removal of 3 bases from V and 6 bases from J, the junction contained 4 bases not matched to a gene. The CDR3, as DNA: TGTGCCAGCAGCTTGACTAGCGGGAGTCAGGATACGCAGTATTTT. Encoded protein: CASSLTSGSQDTQYF.

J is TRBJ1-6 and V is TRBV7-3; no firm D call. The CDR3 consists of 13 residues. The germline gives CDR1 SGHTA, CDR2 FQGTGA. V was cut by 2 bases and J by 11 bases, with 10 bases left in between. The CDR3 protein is CASSLEAGPPLHF. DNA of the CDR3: TGTGCCAGCAGCTTAGAGGCAGGTCCACCCCTCCACTTT.

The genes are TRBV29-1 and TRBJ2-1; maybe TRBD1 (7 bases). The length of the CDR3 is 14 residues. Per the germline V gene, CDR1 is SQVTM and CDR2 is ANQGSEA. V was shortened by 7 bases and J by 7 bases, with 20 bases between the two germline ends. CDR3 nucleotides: TGCAGCGCTCGGACAGGAGGGATCGCGAATGAGCAGTTCTTC. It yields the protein CSARTGGIANEQFF.

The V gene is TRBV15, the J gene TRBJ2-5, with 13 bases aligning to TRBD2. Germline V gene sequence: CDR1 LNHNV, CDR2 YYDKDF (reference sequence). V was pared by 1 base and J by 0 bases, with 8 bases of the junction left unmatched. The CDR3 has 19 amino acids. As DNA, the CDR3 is TGTGCCACCAGCAGAGCGCCAAGGACTAGCGGGGGATACCAAGAGACCCAGTACTTC. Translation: CATSRAPRTSGGYQETQYF.

CDR3 DNA: TGTGCCAGCAGCTCCGGGATTTACAATGAGCAGTTCTTC. Residues: CASSSGIYNEQFF. This sequence joins TRBV7-3 and TRBJ2-1; the D gene is possibly TRBD2 (5 bases). Trimming took 4 bases from V and 4 from J, leaving 8 bases between them. CDR1 is SGHTA, CDR2 FQGTGA, per germline. The CDR3 covers 13 residues.